The table lists the clone carrying this TCR beta chain with many counts. As yet, its antigen is unknown. CDR3 length: 17 amino acids. The ends lost 1 base at V and 1 base at J; junction bases unmatched: 5. CDR1 and CDR2 (germline): SEHNR, FQNEAQ (reference sequence). The entry originates in a study of early T cells in non-severe SARS-CoV-2 infection. Overall study context: RNA in bulk from unsorted whole blood was sequenced, and chains were unpaired.

Individual cDNA molecules received unique molecular identifiers during library preparation. MiXCR was run by TCRdb on the 5' RACE reads, yielding one entry per CDR3 protein. Of approximately 75,000 distinct CDR3 sequences listed, 4.6% are singletons. Study-wide points: The VDJdb matching leaned toward anti-spike CD8 responses and overlooked private and CD4 specificities.

This TCR came from an adult who was a healthcare worker with PCR-confirmed SARS-CoV-2 infection or an uninfected control (not recorded which). The donor label of this sample is uncertain. The sample in question was whole blood, obtained at baseline. This chain links TRBV7-9 with TRBJ2-3; 10 positions match TRBD2. In DNA form, the CDR3 reads TGTGCCAGCAGCTTAGGGAGCGGGACTAGCGGCACAGATACGCAGTATTTT. Amino acids: CASSLGSGTSGTDTQYF.